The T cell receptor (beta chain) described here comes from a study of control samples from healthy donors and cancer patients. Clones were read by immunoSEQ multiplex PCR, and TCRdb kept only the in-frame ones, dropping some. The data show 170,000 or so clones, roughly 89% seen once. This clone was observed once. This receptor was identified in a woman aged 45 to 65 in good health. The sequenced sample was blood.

In DNA form, the CDR3 reads TGTGCCGGACGACAGGGGGCTGGAAACACCATATATTTT. Amino acid sequence: CAGRQGAGNTIYF. V is TRBV12-3 or TRBV12-4 and J is TRBJ1-3, with 9 bases identical to TRBD1. This CDR3 is 13 amino acids long. After removal of 11 bases from V and 2 bases from J, the junction contained 4 bases not matched to a gene.